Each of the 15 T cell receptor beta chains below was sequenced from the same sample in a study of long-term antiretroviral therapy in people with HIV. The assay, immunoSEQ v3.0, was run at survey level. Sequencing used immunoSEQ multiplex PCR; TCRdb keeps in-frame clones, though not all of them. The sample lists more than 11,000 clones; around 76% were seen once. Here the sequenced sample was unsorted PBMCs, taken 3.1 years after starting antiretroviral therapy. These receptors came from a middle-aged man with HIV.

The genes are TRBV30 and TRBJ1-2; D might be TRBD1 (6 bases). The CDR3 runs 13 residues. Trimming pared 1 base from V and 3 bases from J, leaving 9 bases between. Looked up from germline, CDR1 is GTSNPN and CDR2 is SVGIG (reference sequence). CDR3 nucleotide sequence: TGTGCCTGGAGTGGCTCAGGGGACTATGGCTACACCTTC. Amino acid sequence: CAWSGSGDYGYTF.

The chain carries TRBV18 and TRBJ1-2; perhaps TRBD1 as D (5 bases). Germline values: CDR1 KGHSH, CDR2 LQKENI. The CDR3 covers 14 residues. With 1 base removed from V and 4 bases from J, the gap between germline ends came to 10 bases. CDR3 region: CASSPLTGGYGYTF. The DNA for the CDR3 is TGTGCCAGCTCACCACTAACGGGGGGCTATGGCTACACCTTC.

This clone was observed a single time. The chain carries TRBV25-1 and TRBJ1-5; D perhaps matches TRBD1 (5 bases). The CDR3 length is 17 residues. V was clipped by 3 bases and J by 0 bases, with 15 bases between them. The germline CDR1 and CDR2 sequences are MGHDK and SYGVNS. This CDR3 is CASSDNTGVSSNQPQHF. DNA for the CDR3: TGTGCCAGCAGTGACAATACGGGGGTCTCTAGCAATCAGCCCCAGCATTTT.

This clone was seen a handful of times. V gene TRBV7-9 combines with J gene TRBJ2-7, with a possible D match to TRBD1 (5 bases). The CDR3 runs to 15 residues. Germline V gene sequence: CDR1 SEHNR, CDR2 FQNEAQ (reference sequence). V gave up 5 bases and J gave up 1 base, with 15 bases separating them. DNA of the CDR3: TGTGCCAGCAGCCCCCGGCAGGGCAGGTCCTACGAGCAGTACTTC. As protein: CASSPRQGRSYEQYF.

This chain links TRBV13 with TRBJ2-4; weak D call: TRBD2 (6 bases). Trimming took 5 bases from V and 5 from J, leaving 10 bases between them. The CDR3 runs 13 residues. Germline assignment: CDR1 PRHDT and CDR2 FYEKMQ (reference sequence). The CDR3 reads CASSLRGENIQYF. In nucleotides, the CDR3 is TGTGCCAGCAGCCTGCGGGGCGAAAACATTCAGTACTTC. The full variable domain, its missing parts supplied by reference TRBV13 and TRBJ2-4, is AAGVIQSPRHLIKEKRETATLKCYPIPRHDTVYWYQQGPGQDPQFLISFYEKMQSDKGSIPDRFSAQQFSDYHSELNMSSLELGDSALYFCASSLRGENIQYFGAGTRLSVL.

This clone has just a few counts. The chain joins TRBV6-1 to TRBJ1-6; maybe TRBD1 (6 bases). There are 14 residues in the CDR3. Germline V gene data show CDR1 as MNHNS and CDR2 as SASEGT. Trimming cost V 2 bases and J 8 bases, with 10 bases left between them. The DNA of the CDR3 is TGTGCCAGCAGTGAAAGGGACACGGATTCACCCCTCCACTTT. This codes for CASSERDTDSPLHF.

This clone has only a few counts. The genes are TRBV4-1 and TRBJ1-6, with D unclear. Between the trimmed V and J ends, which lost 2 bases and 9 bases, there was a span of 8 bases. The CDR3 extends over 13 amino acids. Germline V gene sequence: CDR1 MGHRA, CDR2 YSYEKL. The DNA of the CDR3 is TGCGCCAGCAGCCAAACAGTCCGTTCACCCCTCCACTTT. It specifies CASSQTVRSPLHF.

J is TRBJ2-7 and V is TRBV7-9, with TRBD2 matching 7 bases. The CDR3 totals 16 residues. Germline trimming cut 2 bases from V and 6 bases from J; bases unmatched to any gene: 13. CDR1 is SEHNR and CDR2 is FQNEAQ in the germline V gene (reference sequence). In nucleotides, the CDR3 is TGTGCCAGCAGCTTATTTCCCCCAACGGGGGGAGGCGAGCAGTACTTC. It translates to CASSLFPPTGGGEQYF.

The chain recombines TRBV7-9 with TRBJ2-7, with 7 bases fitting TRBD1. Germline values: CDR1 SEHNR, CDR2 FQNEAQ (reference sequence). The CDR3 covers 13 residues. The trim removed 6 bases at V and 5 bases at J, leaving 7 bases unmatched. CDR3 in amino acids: CASSFPDRDEQYF. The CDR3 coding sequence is TGTGCCAGCAGTTTCCCAGACAGGGACGAGCAGTACTTC.

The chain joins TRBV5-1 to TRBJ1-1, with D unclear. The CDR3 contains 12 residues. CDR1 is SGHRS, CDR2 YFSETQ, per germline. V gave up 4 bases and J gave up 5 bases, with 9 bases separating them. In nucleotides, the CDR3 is TGCGCCAGCAGCCCGGGATCTACTGAAGCTTTCTTT. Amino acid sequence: CASSPGSTEAFF.

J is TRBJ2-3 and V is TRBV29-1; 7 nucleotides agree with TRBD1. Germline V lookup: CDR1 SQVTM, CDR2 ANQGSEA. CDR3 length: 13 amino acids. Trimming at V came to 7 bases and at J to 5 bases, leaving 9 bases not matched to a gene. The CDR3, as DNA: TGCAGCGGGTTCGGTCGACAGGGAGATACGCAGTATTTT. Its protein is CSGFGRQGDTQYF.

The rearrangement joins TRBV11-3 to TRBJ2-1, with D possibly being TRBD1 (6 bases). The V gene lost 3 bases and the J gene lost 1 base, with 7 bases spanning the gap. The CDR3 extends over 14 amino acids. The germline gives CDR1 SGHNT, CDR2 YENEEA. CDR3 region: CASSFTGSYNEQFF. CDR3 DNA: TGTGCCAGCAGCTTCACAGGGTCCTACAATGAGCAGTTCTTC.

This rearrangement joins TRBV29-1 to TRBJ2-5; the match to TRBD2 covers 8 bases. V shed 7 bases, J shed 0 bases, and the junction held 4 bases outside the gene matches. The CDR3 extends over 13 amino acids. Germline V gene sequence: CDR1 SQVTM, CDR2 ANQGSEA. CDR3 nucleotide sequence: TGCAGCGGTAGCGGGGCGTACCAAGAGACCCAGTACTTC. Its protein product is CSGSGAYQETQYF.

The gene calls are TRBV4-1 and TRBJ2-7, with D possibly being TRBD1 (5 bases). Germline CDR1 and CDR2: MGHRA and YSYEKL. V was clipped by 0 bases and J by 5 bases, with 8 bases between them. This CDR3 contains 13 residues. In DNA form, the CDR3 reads TGCGCCAGCAGCCAAGATAGGGGCAACGAGCAGTACTTC. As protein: CASSQDRGNEQYF.

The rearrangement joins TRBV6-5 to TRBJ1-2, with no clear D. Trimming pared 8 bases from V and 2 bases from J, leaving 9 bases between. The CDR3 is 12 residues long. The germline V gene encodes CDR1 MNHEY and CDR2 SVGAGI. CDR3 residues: CASWTVNYGYTF. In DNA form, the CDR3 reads TGTGCCAGCTGGACGGTAAACTATGGCTACACCTTC.